This T cell receptor beta chain emerged from a study of blood T cells in healthy people across ages (dated by TCRdb to the mid-2010s). A note on the overall study: In model experiments, roughly one uniquely barcoded TCR beta cDNA molecule per two T cells was captured by template switching. Age-related changes in TCR beta repertoire diversity were measured in the study by deep sequencing normalized with unique cDNA molecular identifiers. The donors were divided into four age groups: young (average roughly 17 years), middle-aged (around 37), aged (about 60) and long-lived (roughly 82). To avoid experimental bias, donors of different ages were randomly spread across the sequencing lanes. Two additional independent replicas of 1 million unique cDNA reads from the same blood draw were analyzed for two donors (one aged 18 to 30 and one aged 80 or older).

The receptor library was made with 5' RACE. TCRdb names Illumina HiSeq 2500 as the instrument used. The second PCR ran for roughly 7 to 11 cycles and used a J-beta primer mix along with a sample-barcoded 5' primer. A unique molecular identifier was introduced onto each TCR beta cDNA molecule by a template-switch 5' adaptor carrying 12 random nucleotides. Each sample yielded at least 3 million CDR3-containing paired-end reads. All of the RNA was converted into first-strand cDNA using the Mint cDNA synthesis kit, with a TRBC-specific oligonucleotide serving as the primer. Following uracil-DNA glycosylase treatment, all cDNA underwent a first 18-cycle PCR with the universal primers M1SS and BC2_uni_R. On the authors' methods: Each sample was normalized by randomly selecting 1 million high-quality reads, each carrying a distinct molecular identifier. Instead of being binned into consensus sequences, reads with shared molecular identifiers were discarded. MiTCR, with a Q25 quality threshold and the strictest error-elimination algorithm, was used for CDR3 identification, clonotype clustering and error correction. Lower-bound total TCR beta diversity was estimated with a nonparametric unseen species model using Euler transformation. The public reads were reprocessed in TCRdb via fastp at Q25 and MiXCR, keeping in-frame beta chains. Every CDR3 protein is listed once, alongside the most common genes and DNA of its rows. The V and J calls come from TCRdb's annotation, not from the publication. The sample data list about 1.1 million distinct CDR3 sequences, and roughly two fifths of these were observed just once. 10% to 15% of the sample belongs to the ten largest clones.

To note about this clonotype: Its specific antigen is unknown. No per-base quality is available; no much larger clone lies one base away.

Reading from cysteine to phenylalanine, the CDR3 counts 15 amino acids. Only the CDR3 DNA is retained, 45 bases long and in frame from the first base. V is cut by 3 bases and J by 5 bases, and the space between the germline ends is 16 bases. From the germline V gene, CDR1 is KGHSH and CDR2 is LQKENI. Study-wide findings and limitations: Estimates of total diversity based on one million sequenced T cells were regarded as lower bounds and as underestimates. Observed TCR beta diversity per million T cells fell roughly linearly with age, and a significant reduction was already apparent by age roughly 40. A strong correlation was found between observed TCR beta diversity and the percentage of naive T cells measured by flow cytometry. Because the CMV infection status of the donors was unknown, age-related changes in expanded clonotypes may potentially have been confounded. Since profiling was done on bulk unsorted PBMCs, naive and antigen-experienced compartments could not be conclusively compared. The long-lived group showed more naive CD4+ T cells, fewer expanded clones and increased TCR diversity than the aged group, suggesting age selection.

The donors were roughly 39 Caucasian individuals from Russia, aged 6 to 90 years, who were systemically healthy. Each donor gave around 9 milliliters of peripheral blood, collected into EDTA-treated Vacutainer tubes. Ficoll-Paque density-gradient centrifugation was used to isolate PBMCs, with at least 7 million obtained per sample. Trizol reagent was used to extract total RNA from PBMCs, with at least 6 micrograms per sample. For every donor, flow cytometry on a PBMC aliquot measured the percentage of naive CD45RAhigh/CD27high T cells. This sequence was found in a man aged 18 to 29 in good health. What was sequenced was blood. The V and J segments used are TRBV18 and TRBJ1-1; D gene: possibly TRBD1, on 6 matching bases. The nucleotide sequence reads as follows: TGTGCCAGCTCACCCCTCAGGGGTCCATGGACTGAAGCTTTCTTT. Translated, this gives CASSPLRGPWTEAFF.